These T cell receptor beta chains were read from a single sample in a study of breast tumors, draining lymph nodes, adjacent tissues. MiXCR was run by TCRdb on the multiplex PCR reads, yielding one entry per CDR3 protein. The table has 50,000 to 55,000 distinct CDR3 sequences, less than 55% seen once. Specimen: breast tumor tissue. The receptor set was obtained from a female donor with breast cancer. Some clones in this sample may be carry-over from other donors' samples. Both conserved end residues are part of each CDR3.

V gene	J gene	CDR3 protein
TRBV7-9	TRBJ2-7	CASSLGQGMGEQYF
TRBV30	TRBJ1-1	CAWSLRGNTEAFF
TRBV6-6	TRBJ2-7	CASAPPGQAYEQYF
TRBV3-1	TRBJ2-7	CASSPSDRVSFSYEQYF
TRBV20-1	TRBJ2-2	CSARASSGNTGELFF
TRBV6-6	TRBJ2-5	CASSYKDSKHQGTQYF
TRBV5-8	TRBJ2-3	CASRLRGQGATDTLCF
TRBV7-9	TRBJ2-2	CASSRGDPNTGELFF
TRBV5-1	TRBJ2-7	CASSLVPGQSSYEQYF
TRBV7-2	TRBJ2-7	CASSRTYRGLSSYEQYF
TRBV2	TRBJ2-7	CASSEFPYEQYF
TRBV6-1	TRBJ2-7	CASSDIYDRIRAYEQYF
TRBV20-1	TRBJ1-2	CSARWGGSGNTF
TRBV19	TRBJ2-3	CASAKGGTDTQYF
TRBV7-2	TRBJ1-3	CASSQQGNTIYF
TRBV7-2	TRBJ2-5	CASSPRGLARKETQYF
TRBV12-3/TRBV12-4	TRBJ1-2	CASSSWDTRYYGYTF
TRBV27	TRBJ2-7	CASSSSGSTYEQYF
TRBV7-2	TRBJ2-7	CASSFSNGRSHERYF
TRBV4-3	TRBJ1-2	CASSQEGRARDGYTF
TRBV20-1	TRBJ1-6	CSARDFGPGDYNSPLHF
TRBV19	TRBJ2-7	CASSGTLTGDSHEQYF
TRBV4-3	TRBJ2-3	CASSPGGGRVTDTQYF
TRBV7-9	TRBJ1-4	CASSQLPGTNEKLFF
TRBV5-1	TRBJ1-2	CASSLGDRGQGYTF
TRBV6-2/TRBV6-3	TRBJ2-5	CASSHPETQYF
TRBV5-1	TRBJ1-1	CASSPGTMNTEAFF
TRBV10-3	TRBJ2-3	CAIGDREQYF
TRBV5-1	TRBJ1-5	CASSLQGDQPQHF
TRBV5-1	TRBJ2-7	CAGSLVGDEQYF
TRBV10-3	TRBJ2-2	CAISDESTVGELFF
TRBV5-1	TRBJ2-5	CASSLGLGTGTQYF
TRBV7-3	TRBJ2-1	CASSARMGAGNNEQFF
TRBV5-6	TRBJ2-1	CASSPEVVLTLSEQFF
TRBV6-6	TRBJ1-2	CASSYYGLEYGYTF